This note documents a single T cell receptor (beta chain) sequence. Its antigen is unknown. Base qualities were left out, and no much larger clone turns up one base away. Whole blood was collected in K2EDTA tubes by collaborating institutions according to the institutions' own protocols. For TCRbeta analysis, collaborators shipped samples as frozen whole blood, isolated PBMCs, or DNA extracted from either of those sample types. The sample is drawn from a study of blood T cell repertoires in COVID-19 (dated by TCRdb to about 2020). Broadly, across the study: Samples from collaborators originated in the United States, Italy and Spain and spanned both the acute and convalescent phases of COVID-19. The prospective study material was composed of cDNA or gDNA derived from T cells, B-cell-depleted T cells, or PBMCs. The dataset comprised deeply sampled blood TCRbeta repertoires from subjects exposed to, actively infected with, or recovered from COVID-19. The repertoires were made available in a free public database intended to serve as a resource for research on the immune response to SARS-CoV-2. Samples were obtained from the ongoing ImmuneRACE study (first 160 participants) and from 1,254 subjects provided by 6 global collaborators. Nearly every sample came with metadata listing a de-identified subject ID, COVID-19 status, age in years and sex. Where available, HLA class I and class II types were taken from metadata supplied by the sample provider and were not determined by assay-based typing. Study-wide findings and limitations: The quantity of clinical and demographic metadata differed by source and by participant and was supplied without curation.

TCRbeta CDR3 regions were amplified from genomic DNA by means of the immunoSEQ Assay, a bias-controlled multiplex PCR. From the authors' description of their analysis: The number of nucleated cells in each sample was estimated by amplification of reference gene primers within the assay. Sequence reads were collapsed and filtered to measure the absolute abundance of every unique TCRbeta CDR3 rearrangement. For each sample, productive Simpson clonality was calculated as the square root of Simpson's diversity index across productive rearrangements. What TCRdb holds here is the immuneACCESS table cut down to in-frame rearrangements. Part of the clones is not present; checked against another copy, under half of the missing clones reflect an unresolved V gene, and the others are unexplained. V and J calls plus clone size are reproduced from that table; the DNA served to infer D and trimming. Counted in this sample were about 44,000 clones; approximately 90% of them appeared once. Roughly a sixth of the sample is in the top ten clones.

According to the germline V gene, CDR1 reads MNHNS and CDR2 reads SASEGT. Unmatched junction bases come to 3, with V trimmed by 3 bases and J by 5 bases. The CDR3, from cysteine to phenylalanine, totals 14 residues. Only CDR3 DNA remains: 42 bases, in frame from the first base. Material for sequencing was peripheral blood. The sequence came from a man between 65 and 85 years old with active COVID-19. Recombination connected TRBV6-1 to TRBJ2-2, and 7 junction bases match TRBD1. CDR3 region: CASSDRGFTGELFF. The bases are TGTGCCAGCAGTGACAGGGGGTTTACCGGGGAGCTGTTTTTT.